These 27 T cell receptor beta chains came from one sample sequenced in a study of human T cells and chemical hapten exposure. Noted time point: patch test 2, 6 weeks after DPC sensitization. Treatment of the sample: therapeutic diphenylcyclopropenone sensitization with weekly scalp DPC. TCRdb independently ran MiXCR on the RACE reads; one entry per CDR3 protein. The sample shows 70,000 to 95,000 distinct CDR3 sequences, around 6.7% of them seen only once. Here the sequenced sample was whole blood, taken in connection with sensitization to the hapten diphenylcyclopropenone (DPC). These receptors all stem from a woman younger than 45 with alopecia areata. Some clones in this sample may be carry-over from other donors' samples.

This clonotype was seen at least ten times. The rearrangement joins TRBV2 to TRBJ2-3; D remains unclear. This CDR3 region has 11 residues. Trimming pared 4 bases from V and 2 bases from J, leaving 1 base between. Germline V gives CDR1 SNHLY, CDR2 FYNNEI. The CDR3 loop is CASSATDTQYF. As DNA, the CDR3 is TGTGCCAGCAGTGCCACAGATACGCAGTATTTT.

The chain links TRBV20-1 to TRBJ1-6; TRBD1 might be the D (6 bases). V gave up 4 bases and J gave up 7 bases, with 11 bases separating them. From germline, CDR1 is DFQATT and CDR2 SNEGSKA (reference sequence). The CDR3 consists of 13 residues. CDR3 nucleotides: TGCAGTGCTATCGGGACACTGAATTCACCCCTCCACTTT. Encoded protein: CSAIGTLNSPLHF.

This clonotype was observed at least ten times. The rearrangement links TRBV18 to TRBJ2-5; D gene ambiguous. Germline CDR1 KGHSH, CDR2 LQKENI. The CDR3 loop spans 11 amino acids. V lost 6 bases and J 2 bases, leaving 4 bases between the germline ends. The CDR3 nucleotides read TGTGCCAGCTCGTATCAAGAGACCCAGTACTTC. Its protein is CASSYQETQYF.

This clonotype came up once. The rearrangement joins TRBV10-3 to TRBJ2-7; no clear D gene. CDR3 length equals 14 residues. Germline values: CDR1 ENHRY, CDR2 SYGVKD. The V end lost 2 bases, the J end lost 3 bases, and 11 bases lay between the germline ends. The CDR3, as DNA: TGTGCCATCAGTGAGGTGGTCAGGTTCTACGAGCAGTACTTC. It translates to CAISEVVRFYEQYF.

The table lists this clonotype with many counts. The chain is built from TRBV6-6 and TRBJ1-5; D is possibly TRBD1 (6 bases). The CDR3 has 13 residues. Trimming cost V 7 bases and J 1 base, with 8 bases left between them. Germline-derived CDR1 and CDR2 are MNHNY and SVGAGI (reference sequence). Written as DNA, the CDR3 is TGTGCCAGCACCCAGGGGAGCAATCAGCCCCAGCATTTT. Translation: CASTQGSNQPQHF.

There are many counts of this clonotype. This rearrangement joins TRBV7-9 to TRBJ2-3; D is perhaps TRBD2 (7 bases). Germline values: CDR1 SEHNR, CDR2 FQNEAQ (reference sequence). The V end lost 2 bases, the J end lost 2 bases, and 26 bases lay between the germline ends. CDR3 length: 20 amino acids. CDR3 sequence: CASSLRDYDRGGGNTDTQYF. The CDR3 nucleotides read TGTGCCAGCAGCTTAAGGGACTACGATCGGGGCGGGGGCAACACAGATACGCAGTATTTT.

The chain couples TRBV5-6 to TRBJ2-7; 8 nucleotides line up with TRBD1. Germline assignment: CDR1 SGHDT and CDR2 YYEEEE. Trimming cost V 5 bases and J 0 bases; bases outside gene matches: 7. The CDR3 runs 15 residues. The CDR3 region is CASRSRDRSSYEQYF. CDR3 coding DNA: TGTGCCAGCAGATCCCGGGACAGGAGCTCCTACGAGCAGTACTTC. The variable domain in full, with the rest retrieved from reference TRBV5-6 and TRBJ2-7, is DAGVTQSPTHLIKTRGQQVTLRCSPKSGHDTVSWYQQALGQGPQFIFQYYEEEERQRGNFPDRFSGHQFPNYSSELNVNALLLGDSALYLCASRSRDRSSYEQYFGPGTRLTVT.

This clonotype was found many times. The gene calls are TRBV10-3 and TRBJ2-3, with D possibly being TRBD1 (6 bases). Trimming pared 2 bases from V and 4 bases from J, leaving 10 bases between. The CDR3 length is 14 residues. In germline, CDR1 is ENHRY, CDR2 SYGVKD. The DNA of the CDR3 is TGTGCCATCAGTGAGGGGGCAGGGGCAGATACGCAGTATTTT. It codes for CAISEGAGADTQYF.

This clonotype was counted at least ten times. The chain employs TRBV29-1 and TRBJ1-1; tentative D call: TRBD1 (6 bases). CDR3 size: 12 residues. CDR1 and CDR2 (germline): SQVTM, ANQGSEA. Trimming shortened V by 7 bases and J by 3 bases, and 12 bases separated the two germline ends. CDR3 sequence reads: CSGSRGDTEAFF. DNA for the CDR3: TGCAGCGGATCCAGGGGTGACACTGAAGCTTTCTTT. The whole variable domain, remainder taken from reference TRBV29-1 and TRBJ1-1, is SAVISQKPSRDICQRGTSLTIQCQVDSQVTMMFWYRQQPGQSLTLIATANQGSEATYESGFVIDKFPISRPNLTFSTLTVSNMSPEDSSIYLCSGSRGDTEAFFGQGTRLTVV.

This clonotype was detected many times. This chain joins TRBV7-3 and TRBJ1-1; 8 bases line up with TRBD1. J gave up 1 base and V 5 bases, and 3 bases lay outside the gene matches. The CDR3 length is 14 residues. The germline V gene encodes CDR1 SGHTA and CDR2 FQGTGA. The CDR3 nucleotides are TGTGCCAGCAGCCAGGGGGCTCAGAACACTGAAGCTTTCTTT. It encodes CASSQGAQNTEAFF.

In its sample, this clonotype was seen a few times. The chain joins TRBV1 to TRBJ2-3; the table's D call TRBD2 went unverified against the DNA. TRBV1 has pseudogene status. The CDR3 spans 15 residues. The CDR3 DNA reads TGCACCAGCAGCCAAAGTCGGAGGTCCACAGATACGCAGTATTTT. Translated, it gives CTSSQSRRSTDTQYF.

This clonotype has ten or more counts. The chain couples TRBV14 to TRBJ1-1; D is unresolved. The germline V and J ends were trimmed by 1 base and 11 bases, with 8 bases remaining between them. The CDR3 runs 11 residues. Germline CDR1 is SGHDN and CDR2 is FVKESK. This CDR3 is CASSQGQKAFF. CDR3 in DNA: TGTGCCAGCAGCCAAGGACAAAAGGCTTTCTTT.

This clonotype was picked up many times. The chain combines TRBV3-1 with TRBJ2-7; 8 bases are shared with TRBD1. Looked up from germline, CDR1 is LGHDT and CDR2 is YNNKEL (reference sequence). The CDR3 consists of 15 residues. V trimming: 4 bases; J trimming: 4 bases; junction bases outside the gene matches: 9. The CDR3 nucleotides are TGTGCCAGCAGCCCCTCGCCAGGGGGCGGTTACGAGCAGTACTTC. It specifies CASSPSPGGGYEQYF.

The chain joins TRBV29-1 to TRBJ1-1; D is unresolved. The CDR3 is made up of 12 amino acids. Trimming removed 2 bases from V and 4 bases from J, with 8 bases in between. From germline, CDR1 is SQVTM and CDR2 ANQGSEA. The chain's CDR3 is CSVEHLSTEAFF. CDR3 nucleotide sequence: TGCAGCGTTGAACACCTTTCCACTGAAGCTTTCTTT.

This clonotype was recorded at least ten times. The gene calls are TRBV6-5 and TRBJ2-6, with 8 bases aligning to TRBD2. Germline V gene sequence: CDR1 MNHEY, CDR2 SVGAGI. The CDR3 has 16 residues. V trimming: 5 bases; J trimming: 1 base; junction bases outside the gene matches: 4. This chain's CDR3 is CASSRGGTSGANVLTF. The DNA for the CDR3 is TGTGCCAGCAGTCGGGGGGGTACGTCTGGGGCCAACGTCCTGACTTTC.

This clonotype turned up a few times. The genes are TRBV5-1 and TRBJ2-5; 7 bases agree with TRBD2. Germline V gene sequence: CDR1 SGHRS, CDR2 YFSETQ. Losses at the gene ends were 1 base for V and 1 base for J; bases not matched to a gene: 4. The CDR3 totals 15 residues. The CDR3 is CASSLLSGAQETQYF. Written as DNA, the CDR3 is TGCGCCAGCAGCTTGCTAAGCGGGGCCCAAGAGACCCAGTACTTC. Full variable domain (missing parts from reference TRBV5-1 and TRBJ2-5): KAGVTQTPRYLIKTRGQQVTLSCSPISGHRSVSWYQQTPGQGLQFLFEYFSETQRNKGNFPGRFSGRQFSNSRSEMNVSTLELGDSALYLCASSLLSGAQETQYFGPGTRLLVL.

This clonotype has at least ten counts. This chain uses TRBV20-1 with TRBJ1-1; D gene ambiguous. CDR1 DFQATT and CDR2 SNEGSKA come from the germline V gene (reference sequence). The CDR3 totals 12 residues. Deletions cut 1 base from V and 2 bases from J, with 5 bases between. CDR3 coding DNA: TGCAGTGCTAGAGGCAGTAACACTGAAGCTTTCTTT. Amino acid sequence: CSARGSNTEAFF.

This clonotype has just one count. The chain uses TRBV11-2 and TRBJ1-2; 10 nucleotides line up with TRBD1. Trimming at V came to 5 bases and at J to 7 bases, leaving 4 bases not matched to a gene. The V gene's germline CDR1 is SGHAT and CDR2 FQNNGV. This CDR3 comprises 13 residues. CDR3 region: CASSPDRGFGYTF. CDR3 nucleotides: TGTGCCAGCAGCCCGGACAGGGGGTTTGGCTACACCTTC.

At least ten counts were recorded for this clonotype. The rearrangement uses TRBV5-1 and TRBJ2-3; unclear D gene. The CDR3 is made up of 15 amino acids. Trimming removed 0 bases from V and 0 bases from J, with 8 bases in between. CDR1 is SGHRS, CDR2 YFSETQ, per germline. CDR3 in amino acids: CASSLEAASTDTQYF. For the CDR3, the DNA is TGCGCCAGCAGCTTGGAGGCTGCTAGCACAGATACGCAGTATTTT.

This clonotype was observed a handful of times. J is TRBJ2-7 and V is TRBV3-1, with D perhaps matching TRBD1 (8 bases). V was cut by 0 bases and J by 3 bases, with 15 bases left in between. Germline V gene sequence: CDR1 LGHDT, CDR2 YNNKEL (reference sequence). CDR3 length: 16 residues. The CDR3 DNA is TGTGCCAGCAGCCAAGACGGGGGGACAGGCCGCTACGAGCAGTACTTC. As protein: CASSQDGGTGRYEQYF.

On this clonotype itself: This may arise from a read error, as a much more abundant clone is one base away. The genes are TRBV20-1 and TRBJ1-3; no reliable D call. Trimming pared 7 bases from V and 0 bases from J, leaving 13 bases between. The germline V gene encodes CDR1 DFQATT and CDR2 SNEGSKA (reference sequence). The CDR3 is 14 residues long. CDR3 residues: CSVARASSGNTIYF. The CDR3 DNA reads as TGCAGTGTTGCTCGCGCCAGCTCTGGAAACACCATATATTTT.

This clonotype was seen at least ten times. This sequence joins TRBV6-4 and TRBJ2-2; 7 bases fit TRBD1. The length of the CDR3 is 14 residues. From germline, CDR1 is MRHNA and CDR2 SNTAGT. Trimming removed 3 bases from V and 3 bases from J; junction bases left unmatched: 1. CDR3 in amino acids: CASSETGDTGELFF. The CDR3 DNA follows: TGTGCCAGCAGTGAAACAGGGGACACCGGGGAGCTGTTTTTT.

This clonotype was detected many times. In DNA form, the CDR3 reads TGTGCTAGTGGTTTGGTACGGGGAGGGGGCAGCTATGGCTACACCTTC. Amino acids: CASGLVRGGGSYGYTF. The V gene is TRBV12-5, the J gene TRBJ1-2; 7 positions agree with TRBD1. The CDR3 runs to 16 residues. Germline lookup yields CDR1 LGHNT and CDR2 FRNRAP. V shed 0 bases and J 4 bases; nucleotides not matched to a gene: 8.

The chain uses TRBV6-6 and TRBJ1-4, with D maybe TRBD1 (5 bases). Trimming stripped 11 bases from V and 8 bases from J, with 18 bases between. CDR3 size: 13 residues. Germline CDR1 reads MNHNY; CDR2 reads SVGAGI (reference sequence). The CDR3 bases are TGTGCCTCCCAGGGCAGCGGAGGCGAAAAACTGTTTTTT. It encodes CASQGSGGEKLFF.

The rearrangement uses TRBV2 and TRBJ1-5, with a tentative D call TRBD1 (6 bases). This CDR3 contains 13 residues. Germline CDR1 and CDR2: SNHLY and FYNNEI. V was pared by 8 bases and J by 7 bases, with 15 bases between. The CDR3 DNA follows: TGTGCCAGCGTTAGGGGGATGGACCAGCCCCAGCATTTT. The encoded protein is CASVRGMDQPQHF.

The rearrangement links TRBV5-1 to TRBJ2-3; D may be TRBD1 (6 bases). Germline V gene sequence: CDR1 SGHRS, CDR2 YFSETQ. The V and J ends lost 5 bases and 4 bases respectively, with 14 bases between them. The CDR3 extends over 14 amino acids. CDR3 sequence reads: CASSPLRGADTQYF. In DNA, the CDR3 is TGCGCCAGCAGTCCTCTCAGGGGCGCAGATACGCAGTATTTT.

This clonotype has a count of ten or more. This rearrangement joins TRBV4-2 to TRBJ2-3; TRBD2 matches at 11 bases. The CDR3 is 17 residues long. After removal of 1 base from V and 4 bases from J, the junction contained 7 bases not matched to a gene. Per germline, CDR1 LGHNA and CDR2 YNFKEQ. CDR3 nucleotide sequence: TGTGCCAGCAGCCAAGGAACGGCTAGCGGGGGGCCAGATACGCAGTATTTT. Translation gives CASSQGTASGGPDTQYF.